The 20 T cell receptor beta chains given below trace back to one sample, sequenced in a study of Ad26.COV2.S vaccination and SARS-CoV-2 variants. Documented treatment: roughly 20 received Ad26.COV2.S at low or high dose, single or two shots; roughly five received placebo; per-sample allocation not given. Sampling was done on day 63 after the first vaccine or placebo injection. Generated by immunoSEQ multiplex PCR, the TCRdb table keeps only in-frame clones and is missing some. Of 350,000 to 500,000 clones listed, less than 95% are singletons. Material: peripheral blood, obtained in a trial of Ad26.COV2.S vaccine versus placebo. These receptor sequences come from a person aged 18-60 years who received the Ad26.COV2.S COVID-19 vaccine or a placebo.

A word on this clone: Other DNA variants within this sample encode the same CDR3. The J gene is TRBJ2-3, the V gene TRBV2; D is undetermined. The CDR3 has 12 residues. Trimming shortened V by 6 bases and J by 0 bases, and 4 bases separated the two germline ends. Germline loops: CDR1 SNHLY, CDR2 FYNNEI. The CDR3 region is CASSPSTDTQYF. DNA for the CDR3: TGTGCCAGCAGCCCAAGCACAGATACGCAGTATTTT.

This chain uses TRBV2 with TRBJ2-1; 10 nucleotides line up with TRBD2. CDR1 is SNHLY, CDR2 FYNNEI, per germline. The CDR3 consists of 15 residues. After removal of 10 bases from V and 6 bases from J, the junction contained 12 bases not matched to a gene. CDR3 region: CATQGRLAGANEQFF. Written as DNA, the CDR3 is TGTGCCACCCAGGGAAGGCTAGCGGGAGCCAATGAGCAGTTCTTC.

This clone appeared once. V is TRBV6-1 and J is TRBJ2-7; 10 bases map to TRBD2. The J segment lost 3 bases and the V segment lost 3 bases, leaving 8 bases of the junction unmatched. CDR1 MNHNS and CDR2 SASEGT come from the germline V gene. The CDR3 consists of 16 residues. In nucleotides, the CDR3 is TGTGCCAGCAGTGATCTCGGACTAGCGGCCAACTACGAGCAGTACTTC. Protein product: CASSDLGLAANYEQYF.

The gene calls are TRBV3-1 (or the pseudogene TRBV3-2) and TRBJ1-2; no clear D. The germline CDR1 and CDR2 sequences are LGHDT and YNNKEL (reference sequence). The ends were cut back, 3 bases at V and 4 bases at J, with 3 bases in the middle. This CDR3 has 11 residues. CDR3 sequence reads: CASSQGYGYTF. CDR3 coding DNA: TGTGCCAGCAGCCAGGGCTATGGCTACACCTTC.

This clone came up a few times. V gene TRBV11-2 combines with J gene TRBJ2-7; TRBD1 aligns across 9 bases. V lost 4 bases and J lost 4; bases outside the gene matches: 8. CDR3 length: 15 amino acids. Germline CDR1 reads SGHAT; CDR2 reads FQNNGV. This chain's CDR3 is CASSWTGTGPYEQYF. In nucleotides, the CDR3 is TGTGCCAGCAGCTGGACCGGGACAGGGCCATACGAGCAGTACTTC.

The J gene is TRBJ2-7, the V gene TRBV7-2; D call uncertain. The CDR3 covers 14 residues. V was clipped by 0 bases and J by 2 bases, with 8 bases between them. Germline CDR1 SGHTA, CDR2 FQGNSA. The CDR3 bases are TGTGCCAGCAGCTTAGCGGGCCGTGCCTACGAGCAGTACTTC. It yields the protein CASSLAGRAYEQYF.

The CDR3 nucleotides read TGTGCCAGCATCGGAGCGGGAGGGCCGGCCAATGAGCAGTTCTTC. It codes for CASIGAGGPANEQFF. The rearrangement uses TRBV2 and TRBJ2-1, with 10 bases that match TRBD2. The V gene's germline CDR1 is SNHLY and CDR2 FYNNEI. V was clipped by 7 bases and J by 6 bases; unmatched bases: 9. The CDR3 spans 15 residues. The variable domain in full, with the rest retrieved from reference TRBV2 and TRBJ2-1, is EPEVTQTPSHQVTQMGQEVILRCVPISNHLYFYWYRQILGQKVEFLVSFYNNEISEKSEIFDDQFSVERPDGSNFTLKIRSTKLEDSAMYFCASIGAGGPANEQFFGPGTRLTVL.

In nucleotides, the CDR3 is TGTGCCAGCAGCGCCCAAGCCAGGTCTGGAAACACCATATATTTT. Residues: CASSAQARSGNTIYF. This chain uses TRBV9 with TRBJ1-3; no clear D gene. CDR3 length: 15 amino acids. The V gene lost 3 bases and the J gene lost 1 base, with 11 bases spanning the gap. Per the germline V gene, CDR1 is SGDLS and CDR2 is YYNGEE.

The chain joins TRBV10-3 to TRBJ2-7, with D tentatively TRBD2 (7 bases). The V end lost 8 bases, the J end lost 1 base, and 15 bases lay between the germline ends. This CDR3 is built from 14 residues. Germline V lookup: CDR1 ENHRY, CDR2 SYGVKD. CDR3 in DNA: TGTGCCATCTCTGGGGGGGACAAGTCCTACGAGCAGTACTTC. This sequence encodes CAISGGDKSYEQYF.

The rearrangement uses TRBV2 and TRBJ2-1, with TRBD2 matching over 9 bases. The CDR3 totals 15 residues. J gave up 6 bases and V 6 bases, and 9 bases lay outside the gene matches. Germline V gene sequence: CDR1 SNHLY, CDR2 FYNNEI. The CDR3 loop is CASSFLAGRSNEQFF. CDR3 nucleotide sequence: TGTGCCAGCAGCTTCCTAGCGGGACGTAGCAATGAGCAGTTCTTC.

This clone showed up just once. This chain links TRBV7-6 with TRBJ2-3; 7 bases fit TRBD2. Trimming took 4 bases from V and 1 from J; bases not matched to a gene: 11. This CDR3 is built from 17 residues. Germline V gives CDR1 SGHVS, CDR2 FNYEAQ. CDR3 bases: TGTGCCAGCAGCTCTAGATCTCCTAGCGGTCGCACAGATACGCAGTATTTT. Translation: CASSSRSPSGRTDTQYF.

The chain employs TRBV7-8 and TRBJ2-3, with 7 bases aligning to TRBD2. V lost 5 bases, J lost 7 bases, and 12 bases stayed unmatched. Germline V gene data show CDR1 as SGHVS and CDR2 as FQNEAQ. The CDR3 consists of 15 residues. CDR3 sequence (DNA): TGTGCCAGCAGCCCACTTCGCGGGAGCGTTCATACGCAGTATTTT. Translation: CASSPLRGSVHTQYF.

The chain joins TRBV2 to TRBJ1-1; 7 nucleotides match TRBD1. J was trimmed by 6 bases and V by 6 bases; bases with no gene match: 7. Germline-derived CDR1 and CDR2 are SNHLY and FYNNEI. This CDR3 is built from 13 residues. CDR3 sequence: CASREGAKAEAFF. The CDR3, as DNA: TGTGCCAGCAGGGAGGGGGCGAAGGCTGAAGCTTTCTTT.

The chain joins TRBV27 to TRBJ1-5; D gene unclear. V lost 5 bases, J lost 2 bases, and 16 bases lay in between. The CDR3 runs to 16 residues. From germline, CDR1 is MNHEY and CDR2 SMNVEV (reference sequence). CDR3 protein: CASSKLLGRGNQPQHF. The CDR3 nucleotides read TGTGCCAGCAGTAAGTTGCTAGGACGCGGCAATCAGCCCCAGCATTTT.

This chain uses TRBV19 with TRBJ1-1, with 9 bases lining up with TRBD1. Germline V gives CDR1 LNHDA, CDR2 SQIVND (reference sequence). V lost 6 bases and J lost 3; bases outside the gene matches: 8. This CDR3 region has 15 residues. CDR3 nucleotide sequence: TGTGCCAGTAGAAACCGCGGGACAGGGTACACTGAAGCTTTCTTT. It is translated as CASRNRGTGYTEAFF. Based on the CDR3 plus reference TRBV19 and TRBJ1-1, the full variable domain is DGGITQSPKYLFRKEGQNVTLSCEQNLNHDAMYWYRQDPGQGLRLIYYSQIVNDFQKGDIAEGYSVSREKKESFPLTVTSAQKNPTAFYLCASRNRGTGYTEAFFGQGTRLTVV.

The chain couples TRBV7-9 to TRBJ2-1, with 9 positions matching TRBD2. This CDR3 spans 15 amino acids. Trimming cost V 1 base and J 5 bases; bases outside gene matches: 3. The germline V gene encodes CDR1 SEHNR and CDR2 FQNEAQ (reference sequence). This CDR3 reads CASSLGAGGNNEQFF. For the CDR3, the DNA is TGTGCCAGCAGCTTAGGAGCGGGAGGCAACAATGAGCAGTTCTTC.

In DNA, the CDR3 is TGTGCCAGCACCCCCTATCCCCAAGAGACCCAGTACTTC. This gives the protein CASTPYPQETQYF. The rearrangement uses TRBV5-4 and TRBJ2-5; no definite D call. Trimming removed 6 bases from V and 1 base from J, with 10 bases in between. Per the germline V gene, CDR1 is SGHNT and CDR2 is YYREEE (reference sequence). The CDR3 covers 13 residues.

As concerns this clone: Different DNA sequences within this sample yield the same CDR3. CDR3 sequence reads: CASRQSSYEQYF. CDR3 coding DNA: TGTGCCAGCAGACAGAGCTCCTACGAGCAGTACTTC. The chain is built from TRBV2 and TRBJ2-7; D not resolved. CDR3 length: 12 amino acids. CDR1 and CDR2 (germline): SNHLY, FYNNEI. V gave up 6 bases and J gave up 0 bases, with 6 bases separating them.

Only one count was recorded for this clone. V gene TRBV19 combines with J gene TRBJ2-3; D ambiguous. The V and J ends lost 7 bases and 0 bases respectively, with 11 bases between them. The CDR3 length is 14 residues. Germline V gives CDR1 LNHDA, CDR2 SQIVND (reference sequence). CDR3 sequence reads: CASKPQPSTDTQYF. As DNA, the CDR3 is TGTGCCAGTAAACCTCAACCTAGCACAGATACGCAGTATTTT.

The chain recombines TRBV7-8 with TRBJ1-5; D is unresolved. Per germline, CDR1 SGHVS and CDR2 FQNEAQ. The CDR3 is 13 amino acids. Trimming stripped 2 bases from V and 5 bases from J, with 7 bases between. DNA for the CDR3: TGTGCCAGCAGCTTATTCCGGTATCAGCCCCAGCATTTT. This translates into CASSLFRYQPQHF.